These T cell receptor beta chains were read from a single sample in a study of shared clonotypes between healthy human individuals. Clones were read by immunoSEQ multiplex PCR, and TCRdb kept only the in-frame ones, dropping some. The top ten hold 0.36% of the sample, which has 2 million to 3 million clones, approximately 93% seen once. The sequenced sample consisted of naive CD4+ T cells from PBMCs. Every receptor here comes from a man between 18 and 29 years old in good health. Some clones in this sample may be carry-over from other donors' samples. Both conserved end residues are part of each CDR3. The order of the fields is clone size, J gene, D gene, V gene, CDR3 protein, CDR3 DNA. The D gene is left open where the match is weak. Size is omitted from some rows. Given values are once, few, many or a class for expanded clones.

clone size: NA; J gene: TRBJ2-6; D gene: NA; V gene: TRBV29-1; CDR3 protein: CSVLGQSSGANVLTF; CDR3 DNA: TGCAGCGTATTGGGACAATCTTCTGGGGCCAACGTCCTGACTTTC
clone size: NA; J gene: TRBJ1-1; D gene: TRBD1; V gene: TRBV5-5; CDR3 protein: CASSQYRGTEAFF; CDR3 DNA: TGTGCCAGCAGCCAGTACAGGGGAACTGAAGCTTTCTTT
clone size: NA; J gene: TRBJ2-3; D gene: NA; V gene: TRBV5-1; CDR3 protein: CASSPPSGDTQYF; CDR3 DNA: TGCGCCAGCAGCCCCCCCTCCGGAGATACGCAGTATTTT
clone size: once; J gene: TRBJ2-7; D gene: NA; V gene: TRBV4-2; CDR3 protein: CASSQDGAISEQYF; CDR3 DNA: TGTGCCAGCAGCCAAGATGGGGCGATATCCGAGCAGTACTTC
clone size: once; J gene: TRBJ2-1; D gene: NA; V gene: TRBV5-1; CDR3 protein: CASSSRIGSEQFF; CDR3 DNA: TGCGCCAGCAGCTCCCGAATAGGAAGTGAGCAGTTCTTC
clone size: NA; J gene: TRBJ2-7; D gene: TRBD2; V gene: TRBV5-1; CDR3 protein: CASGTFSGRDLYEQYF; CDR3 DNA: TGCGCCAGCGGGACGTTTAGCGGGAGAGATCTTTACGAGCAGTACTTC
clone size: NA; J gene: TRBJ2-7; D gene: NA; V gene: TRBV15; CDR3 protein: CATSRRQDYEQYF; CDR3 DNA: TGTGCCACCAGCAGACGACAGGACTACGAGCAGTACTTC
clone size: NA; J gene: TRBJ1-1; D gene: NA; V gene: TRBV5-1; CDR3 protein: CASSLQSQRTAEAFF; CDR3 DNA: TGCGCCAGCAGCTTGCAAAGTCAAAGGACAGCTGAAGCTTTCTTT
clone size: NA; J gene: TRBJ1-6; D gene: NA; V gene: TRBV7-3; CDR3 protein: CASSLNAASNSPLHF; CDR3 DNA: TGTGCCAGCAGCTTAAACGCAGCGTCAAATTCACCCCTCCACTTT
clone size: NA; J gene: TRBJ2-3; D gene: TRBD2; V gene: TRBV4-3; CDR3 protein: CASSQPGLAGSTDTQYF; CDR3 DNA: TGCGCCAGCAGCCAACCCGGACTAGCGGGGAGCACAGATACGCAGTATTTT